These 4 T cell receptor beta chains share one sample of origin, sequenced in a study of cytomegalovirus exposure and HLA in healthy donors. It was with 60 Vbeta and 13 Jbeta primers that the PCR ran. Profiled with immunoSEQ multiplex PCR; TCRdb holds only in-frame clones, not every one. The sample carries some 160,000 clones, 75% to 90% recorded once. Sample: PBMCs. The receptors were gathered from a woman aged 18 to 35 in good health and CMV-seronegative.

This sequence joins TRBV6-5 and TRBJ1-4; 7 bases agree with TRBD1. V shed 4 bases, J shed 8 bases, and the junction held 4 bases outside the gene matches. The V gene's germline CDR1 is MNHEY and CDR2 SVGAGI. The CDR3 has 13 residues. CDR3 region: CASSSDRAEKLFF. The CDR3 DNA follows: TGTGCCAGCAGTTCCGACAGGGCGGAAAAACTGTTTTTT.

The CDR3 sequence: CASSLNQAPNTEAFF. For the CDR3, the DNA is TGTGCCAGCAGCTTAAACCAGGCCCCCAACACTGAAGCTTTCTTT. The V call is TRBV7-3, the J call TRBJ1-1; D is uncertain. There are 15 residues in the CDR3. V was shortened by 1 base and J by 2 bases, with 11 bases between the two germline ends. Germline assignment: CDR1 SGHTA and CDR2 FQGTGA.

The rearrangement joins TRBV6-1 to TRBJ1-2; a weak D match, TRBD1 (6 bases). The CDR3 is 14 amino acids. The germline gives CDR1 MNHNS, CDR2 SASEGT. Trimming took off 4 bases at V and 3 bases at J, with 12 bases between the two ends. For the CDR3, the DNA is TGTGCCAGCAGTGGCACAGGGAAGGACTATGGCTACACCTTC. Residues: CASSGTGKDYGYTF.

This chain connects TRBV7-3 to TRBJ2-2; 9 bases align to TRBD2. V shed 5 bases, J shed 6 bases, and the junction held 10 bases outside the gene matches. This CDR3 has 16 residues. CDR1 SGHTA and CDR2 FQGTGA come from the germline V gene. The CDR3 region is CASSRGAGGLSGELFF. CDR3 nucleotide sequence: TGTGCCAGCAGCCGAGGAGCGGGGGGACTTTCCGGGGAGCTGTTTTTT.